The 21 T cell receptor beta chains presented below share a single source sample, sequenced in a study of blood T cell repertoires in COVID-19. The data were produced by immunoSEQ multiplex PCR, yet TCRdb's version contains in-frame clones alone and is incomplete. The table includes about 64,000 clones, around 90% detected once. Sequencing was done on a sample of peripheral blood. All receptors derive from a woman in her sixties or seventies with COVID-19, enrolled during active disease.

Details on this clone: In the same sample, other DNA sequences code for this CDR3. The chain has TRBV27 and TRBJ2-7; 11 bases line up with TRBD1. The CDR3 contains 14 residues. CDR1 MNHEY and CDR2 SMNVEV come from the germline V gene (reference sequence). Trimming took 5 bases from V and 4 from J; bases not matched to a gene: 4. The CDR3 region has the DNA TGTGCCAGCAGTCCCGGGACAGGGGGTTACGAGCAGTACTTC. It yields the protein CASSPGTGGYEQYF.

The rearrangement uses TRBV2 and TRBJ2-6; 7 positions match TRBD1. This CDR3 is 18 amino acids long. CDR1 and CDR2 (germline): SNHLY, FYNNEI. Germline trimming cut 7 bases from V and 0 bases from J; bases unmatched to any gene: 12. CDR3 in DNA: TGTGCCAGCACCAAAAGGGACAGCCTCCTCTCTGGGGCCAACGTCCTGACTTTC. Amino acids: CASTKRDSLLSGANVLTF.

This sequence joins TRBV28 and TRBJ2-2; no firm D call. Germline CDR1 is MDHEN and CDR2 is SYDVKM. Trimming removed 5 bases at V and 0 bases at J, with 13 bases between. The CDR3 spans 16 residues. The CDR3 loop is CASSPPSPSNTGELFF. CDR3 nucleotide sequence: TGTGCCAGCAGTCCACCAAGCCCGTCGAACACCGGGGAGCTGTTTTTT.

The chain uses TRBV19 and TRBJ2-7, with 14 bases that match TRBD2. The CDR3 has 14 residues. Germline CDR1 is LNHDA and CDR2 is SQIVND (reference sequence). Losses at the gene ends were 6 bases for V and 6 bases for J; bases not matched to a gene: 4. The CDR3 sequence: CASRGLAGVGEQYF. CDR3 nucleotide sequence: TGTGCCAGTAGGGGACTAGCGGGAGTTGGCGAGCAGTACTTC.

The chain joins TRBV5-1 to TRBJ2-2; no clear D gene. The germline gives CDR1 SGHRS, CDR2 YFSETQ. V was clipped by 3 bases and J by 9 bases, with 18 bases between them. The CDR3 has 15 amino acids. CDR3 residues: CASSSQLISGRELFF. CDR3 DNA: TGCGCCAGCAGCTCCCAACTAATTTCCGGCCGGGAGCTGTTTTTT.

The chain has TRBV10-3 and TRBJ2-7; possible D gene TRBD1, 5 bases. Per germline, CDR1 ENHRY and CDR2 SYGVKD. The CDR3 is 13 residues long. V lost 2 bases to trimming and J lost 7 bases, with 12 bases between them. CDR3 residues: CAISENTGAEQYF. Written as DNA, the CDR3 is TGTGCCATCAGTGAGAACACTGGGGCTGAGCAGTACTTC.

J is TRBJ1-6 and V is TRBV6-2 or TRBV6-3, with 8 bases lining up with TRBD1. V lost 4 bases and J lost 7; bases outside the gene matches: 0. CDR3 size: 13 residues. Per the germline V gene, CDR1 is MNHEY and CDR2 is SVGEGT. The CDR3 protein is CASSWTGNSPLHF. The CDR3 coding sequence is TGTGCCAGCAGTTGGACAGGGAATTCACCCCTCCACTTT.

The chain couples TRBV3-1 (or the pseudogene TRBV3-2) to TRBJ2-3; the match to TRBD2 covers 9 bases. J was trimmed by 6 bases and V by 4 bases; bases with no gene match: 5. Germline V lookup: CDR1 LGHDT, CDR2 YNNKEL (reference sequence). The CDR3 is 14 residues long. The CDR3 coding sequence is TGTGCCAGCAGCCCGACTAGCGGTGGGGATACGCAGTATTTT. This translates into CASSPTSGGDTQYF.

This chain joins TRBV6-2 or TRBV6-3 and TRBJ2-1; 9 bases align to TRBD1. The germline CDR1 and CDR2 sequences are MNHEY and SVGEGT. J lost 1 base, V lost 5 bases, and 15 bases had no gene match. CDR3 length equals 19 residues. The CDR3 spells CASSPGTGWTGGSYNEQFF. CDR3 sequence (DNA): TGTGCCAGCAGTCCCGGGACAGGGTGGACGGGGGGATCCTACAATGAGCAGTTCTTC.

CDR3 nucleotides: TGCGCCAGCAGCCAGGGGACAGGGGGGTATATGAACACTGAAGCTTTCTTT. Translated: CASSQGTGGYMNTEAFF. The chain joins TRBV4-3 to TRBJ1-1; 11 positions agree with TRBD1. In germline, CDR1 is LGHNA, CDR2 YSLEER. V shed 3 bases, J shed 0 bases, and the junction held 6 bases outside the gene matches. This CDR3 spans 17 amino acids.

The chain employs TRBV6-1 and TRBJ1-4, with D tentatively TRBD1 (5 bases). Deletions cut 1 base from V and 0 bases from J, with 15 bases between. The CDR3 loop spans 18 amino acids. The V gene's germline CDR1 is MNHNS and CDR2 SASEGT. CDR3 sequence (DNA): TGTGCCAGCAGTGAAGTCGACAGTACGTTTGCAACTAATGAAAAACTGTTTTTT. This gives the protein CASSEVDSTFATNEKLFF.

This clone was observed a few times. The V gene is TRBV19, the J gene TRBJ2-1, with D possibly matching TRBD1 (6 bases). Germline V gene data show CDR1 as LNHDA and CDR2 as SQIVND (reference sequence). The CDR3 has 16 amino acids. The ends were cut back, 6 bases at V and 7 bases at J, with 22 bases in the middle. CDR3 coding DNA: TGTGCCAGTAGCCTGGGGGCAGGGGCAAATTGGAATGAGCAGTTCTTC. Translated: CASSLGAGANWNEQFF.

This chain links TRBV3-1 (or the pseudogene TRBV3-2) with TRBJ2-6; possible D gene TRBD1, 5 bases. Trimming removed 3 bases from V and 0 bases from J, with 6 bases in between. The CDR3 covers 15 residues. The V gene's germline CDR1 is LGHDT and CDR2 YNNKEL (reference sequence). The CDR3 nucleotides read TGTGCCAGCAGCCATCAGGGCTCTGGGGCCAACGTCCTGACTTTC. Amino acids: CASSHQGSGANVLTF.

J is TRBJ2-5 and V is TRBV2; TRBD1 matches 7 bases. V lost 7 bases and J lost 2; bases outside the gene matches: 4. Per germline, CDR1 SNHLY and CDR2 FYNNEI. This CDR3 has 13 amino acids. CDR3: CASTAGGQETQYF. CDR3 DNA sequence: TGTGCCAGCACGGCAGGGGGACAAGAGACCCAGTACTTC.

This sequence joins TRBV5-6 and TRBJ2-2; 9 bases match TRBD1. The junction had 9 bases not matched to a gene; V was cut back by 0 bases and J by 3 bases. Germline V lookup: CDR1 SGHDT, CDR2 YYEEEE. This CDR3 has 18 residues. The CDR3 nucleotides read TGTGCCAGCAGCTTGGCCAGGGGACAGGGTCTGTACACCGGGGAGCTGTTTTTT. Translation gives CASSLARGQGLYTGELFF.

This rearrangement joins TRBV11-2 to TRBJ2-2; 10 positions match TRBD1. This CDR3 is 15 amino acids long. CDR1 and CDR2 (germline): SGHAT, FQNNGV. With 2 bases clipped from V and 6 bases from J, the junction kept 3 bases outside the gene matches. CDR3 DNA sequence: TGTGCCAGCAGCTTACGGACAGGGGGTTCCGGGGAGCTGTTTTTT. Protein: CASSLRTGGSGELFF.

The gene calls are TRBV9 and TRBJ2-7; D might be TRBD1 (6 bases). The ends were cut back, 3 bases at V and 5 bases at J, with 18 bases in the middle. Germline CDR1 and CDR2: SGDLS and YYNGEE. The CDR3 covers 15 residues. CDR3 sequence: CASSGQGQSAHEQYF. Here the CDR3 DNA reads TGTGCCAGCAGCGGCCAGGGACAAAGCGCCCACGAGCAGTACTTC. Full variable domain (missing parts from reference TRBV9 and TRBJ2-7): DSGVTQTPKHLITATGQRVTLRCSPRSGDLSVYWYQQSLDQGLQFLIQYYNGEERAKGNILERFSAQQFPDLHSELNLSSLELGDSALYFCASSGQGQSAHEQYFGPGTRLTVT.

The J gene is TRBJ1-5, the V gene TRBV19; the D is unclear. The ends were cut back, 7 bases at V and 0 bases at J, with 10 bases in the middle. The CDR3 extends over 14 amino acids. Germline assignment: CDR1 LNHDA and CDR2 SQIVND (reference sequence). Here the CDR3 reads CASTRAISNQPQHF. The CDR3 region has the DNA TGTGCCAGTACCCGCGCGATTAGCAATCAGCCCCAGCATTTT.

The chain joins TRBV27 to TRBJ1-1, with 7 positions matching TRBD1. The CDR3 totals 13 residues. V lost 8 bases to trimming and J lost 6 bases; unmatched junction nucleotides: 9. In germline, CDR1 is MNHEY, CDR2 SMNVEV (reference sequence). The CDR3 sequence is CASFRTGRAEAFF. The CDR3 coding sequence is TGTGCCAGCTTTAGGACAGGCCGGGCTGAAGCTTTCTTT.

The DNA of the CDR3 is TGTGCCAGCAGTTCCCCGGGGGGGCCGGAGACCCAGTACTTC. Translating it yields CASSSPGGPETQYF. The V and J genes are TRBV6-6 and TRBJ2-5; TRBD2 agrees at 8 bases. The CDR3 runs to 14 residues. The V gene end was trimmed by 4 bases and the J gene end by 5 bases; junction bases not matched to a gene: 6. Germline loops: CDR1 MNHNY, CDR2 SVGAGI (reference sequence).

The chain is built from TRBV28 and TRBJ2-3, with D maybe TRBD1 (5 bases). The germline CDR1 and CDR2 sequences are MDHEN and SYDVKM. CDR3 length: 16 amino acids. V lost 0 bases and J 2 bases, leaving 12 bases between the germline ends. CDR3 protein: CASSLWRQGPTDTQYF. CDR3 coding DNA: TGTGCCAGCAGTTTATGGAGGCAGGGCCCCACAGATACGCAGTATTTT.